These 29 T cell receptor beta chains share one sample of origin, sequenced in a study of cytomegalovirus exposure and HLA in healthy donors. The PCR contained 60 Vbeta and 13 Jbeta primers. Method: immunoSEQ multiplex PCR; TCRdb's copy keeps in-frame clones and lacks some. The sample includes under 150,000 clones, roughly 80% of them seen just once. Sequences were obtained from PBMCs. The source of these receptors is a man younger than 45 in good health and CMV-seronegative.

The chain's CDR3 is CASSLTGGETQYF. The CDR3 DNA is TGCGCCAGCAGCCTCACGGGTGGGGAGACCCAGTACTTC. V is TRBV4-1 and J is TRBJ2-5; no firm D call. The germline CDR1 and CDR2 sequences are MGHRA and YSYEKL. With 4 bases removed from V and 5 bases from J, the gap between germline ends came to 11 bases. The CDR3 runs to 13 residues.

As for this clone: Other nucleotide sequences in the sample specify the same CDR3. This chain connects TRBV10-3 to TRBJ1-1; D is unresolved. V lost 0 bases and J 8 bases, leaving 7 bases between the germline ends. The CDR3 extends over 12 amino acids. Germline V CDR1 and CDR2: ENHRY, SYGVKD. For the CDR3, the DNA is TGTGCCATCAGTGAGTCGGGCTTCGAAGCTTTCTTT. Protein: CAISESGFEAFF.

In this sample, this clone turned up once. The gene calls are TRBV30 and TRBJ1-5, with 9 bases aligning to TRBD1. The J segment lost 1 base and the V segment lost 3 bases, leaving 7 bases of the junction unmatched. Germline values: CDR1 GTSNPN, CDR2 SVGIG (reference sequence). This CDR3 contains 16 residues. The CDR3 loop is CAWSHTGGRSNQPQHF. As DNA, the CDR3 is TGTGCCTGGAGCCACACAGGGGGCCGGAGCAATCAGCCCCAGCATTTT. The full variable domain, with the rest looked up from reference TRBV30 and TRBJ1-5, is SQTIHQWPATLVQPVGSPLSLECTVEGTSNPNLYWYRQAAGRGLQLLFYSVGIGQISSEVPQNLSASRPQDRQFILSSKKLLLSDSGFYLCAWSHTGGRSNQPQHFGDGTRLSIL.

The chain employs TRBV28 and TRBJ1-2; 8 nucleotides align to TRBD1. Germline trimming cut 6 bases from V and 4 bases from J; bases unmatched to any gene: 10. Germline CDR1 and CDR2: MDHEN and SYDVKM. The CDR3 has 15 amino acids. The DNA for the CDR3 is TGTGCCAGCAGGGCGACAGGGACAGGTCCCTATGGCTACACCTTC. This codes for CASRATGTGPYGYTF.

This chain joins TRBV9 and TRBJ2-5; D is uncertain. Trimming left V 0 bases short and J 0 bases short, with 6 bases between. This CDR3 is built from 14 residues. Germline loops: CDR1 SGDLS, CDR2 YYNGEE. CDR3 in amino acids: CASSVETDQETQYF. CDR3 nucleotide sequence: TGTGCCAGCAGCGTAGAAACGGACCAAGAGACCCAGTACTTC.

This clone came up a few times. The chain has TRBV6-1 and TRBJ1-5; D unresolved. CDR3 length: 14 residues. V was shortened by 2 bases and J by 2 bases, with 7 bases between the two germline ends. Germline values: CDR1 MNHNS, CDR2 SASEGT. CDR3 bases: TGTGCCAGCAGTGAAAGGAGGGGCAATCAGCCCCAGCATTTT. Translating it yields CASSERRGNQPQHF.

This chain links TRBV7-2 with TRBJ1-1; 8 bases map to TRBD1. Germline CDR1 SGHTA, CDR2 FQGNSA. This CDR3 is 15 amino acids long. J lost 1 base, V lost 6 bases, and 7 bases had no gene match. The CDR3 DNA is TGTGCCAGCAGACGACAGGGGTTCGGGAACACTGAAGCTTTCTTT. Protein sequence: CASRRQGFGNTEAFF. The full variable domain, rest sourced from reference TRBV7-2 and TRBJ1-1, is GAGVSQSPSNKVTEKGKDVELRCDPISGHTALYWYRQSLGQGLEFLIYFQGNSAPDKSGLPSDRFSAERTGGSVSTLTIQRTQQEDSAVYLCASRRQGFGNTEAFFGQGTRLTVV.

The chain is built from TRBV6-6 and TRBJ1-3, with a tentative D call TRBD1 (5 bases). The CDR3 has 12 amino acids. In germline, CDR1 is MNHNY, CDR2 SVGAGI (reference sequence). Trimming removed 6 bases from V and 4 bases from J, with 7 bases in between. The CDR3: CASRGPGNTIYF. CDR3 nucleotides: TGTGCCAGCAGGGGGCCGGGAAACACCATATATTTT.

This chain links TRBV2 with TRBJ2-7; 9 positions match TRBD1. The CDR3 runs to 14 residues. V shed 7 bases, J shed 5 bases, and the junction held 9 bases outside the gene matches. Germline V gene lookup returns CDR1 SNHLY and CDR2 FYNNEI. CDR3: CASKMGDRVNEQYF. The CDR3 DNA follows: TGTGCCAGCAAAATGGGGGACAGGGTGAACGAGCAGTACTTC.

The chain combines TRBV4-1 with TRBJ2-1, with TRBD2 matching over 10 bases. The CDR3 totals 16 residues. In germline, CDR1 is MGHRA, CDR2 YSYEKL. V lost 0 bases to trimming and J lost 2 bases; unmatched junction nucleotides: 1. This CDR3 reads CASSQDSGRPYNEQFF. Written as DNA, the CDR3 is TGCGCCAGCAGCCAAGATAGCGGGAGGCCCTACAATGAGCAGTTCTTC.

Comment on this clone: A junction boundary mismatches the germline segment, possibly from a read error. This chain uses TRBV7-8 with TRBJ2-7, with TRBD2 matching over 8 bases. The CDR3 is 12 residues long. Germline CDR1 reads SGHVS; CDR2 reads FQNEAQ. The CDR3 bases are TGCGCGGGGGGCCCTTCCTCCTACGAGCAGTACTTC. Residues: CAGGPSSYEQYF.

This sequence joins TRBV29-1 and TRBJ1-6, with no clear D. Germline-derived CDR1 and CDR2 are SQVTM and ANQGSEA. The CDR3 runs to 13 residues. The CDR3 coding sequence is TGCAGAGAAAACCATGGAGGCTATTCACCCCTCCACTTT. Translation gives CRENHGGYSPLHF.

The chain has TRBV30 and TRBJ2-7; possibly TRBD2 for D (5 bases). The CDR3 runs 12 residues. The ends were cut back, 0 bases at V and 4 bases at J, with 7 bases in the middle. Germline V gene data show CDR1 as GTSNPN and CDR2 as SVGIG (reference sequence). CDR3 coding DNA: TGTGCCTGGAGTGTAAGCGGTTACGAGCAGTACTTC. The encoded protein is CAWSVSGYEQYF. Using reference TRBV30 and TRBJ2-7 for the parts outside the CDR3, the full variable domain is SQTIHQWPATLVQPVGSPLSLECTVEGTSNPNLYWYRQAAGRGLQLLFYSVGIGQISSEVPQNLSASRPQDRQFILSSKKLLLSDSGFYLCAWSVSGYEQYFGPGTRLTVT.

This sequence joins TRBV27 and TRBJ2-2, with TRBD2 matching over 9 bases. V trimming: 5 bases; J trimming: 2 bases; junction bases outside the gene matches: 6. Germline CDR1 reads MNHEY; CDR2 reads SMNVEV (reference sequence). The CDR3 contains 16 residues. The CDR3 DNA sequence: TGTGCCAGCAGTCCGAGACTAGCGGCCAACACCGGGGAGCTGTTTTTT. It specifies CASSPRLAANTGELFF.

As concerns this clone: One end of the junction is discordant with germline, which a read error may explain. The same CDR3 can be traced to other DNA sequences in this sample. This rearrangement joins TRBV6-5 to TRBJ2-5; a weak D match, TRBD1 (5 bases). The germline gives CDR1 MNHEY, CDR2 SVGAGI. The CDR3 length is 15 residues. As DNA, the CDR3 is TGCGCCAGCAGCAGAGGCAGGGTCCTCCAAGAGACCCAGTACTTC. Amino acids: CASSRGRVLQETQYF.

The J gene is TRBJ2-7, the V gene TRBV7-9, with TRBD2 identical over 7 bases. The CDR3 is made up of 15 amino acids. Germline V CDR1 and CDR2: SEHNR, FQNEAQ (reference sequence). With 1 base clipped from V and 11 bases from J, the junction kept 14 bases outside the gene matches. The CDR3 nucleotides are TGTGCCAGCAGCTTAGTGAGGACTAGTCAAGAAGGGAAGTACTTC. This encodes CASSLVRTSQEGKYF.

J is TRBJ2-2 and V is TRBV27, with TRBD2 matching over 9 bases. Germline loops: CDR1 MNHEY, CDR2 SMNVEV (reference sequence). The CDR3 covers 15 residues. Trimming took 5 bases from V and 8 from J; bases not matched to a gene: 9. The CDR3 is CASSPGTSRTGELFF. Written as DNA, the CDR3 is TGTGCCAGCAGTCCCGGGACTAGCCGTACTGGGGAGCTGTTTTTT.

The chain joins TRBV7-3 to TRBJ2-5; 9 nucleotides align to TRBD2. The CDR3 consists of 17 residues. Germline V gives CDR1 SGHTA, CDR2 FQGTGA. V lost 2 bases and J lost 4; bases outside the gene matches: 11. CDR3 loop: CASSLGSGGPVGETQYF. CDR3 coding DNA: TGTGCCAGCAGCTTAGGGAGCGGGGGGCCGGTCGGAGAGACCCAGTACTTC.

The rearrangement uses TRBV28 and TRBJ2-7; possible D gene TRBD2, 6 bases. The V end lost 6 bases, the J end lost 3 bases, and 21 bases lay between the germline ends. Germline-derived CDR1 and CDR2 are MDHEN and SYDVKM. This CDR3 is 16 amino acids long. CDR3 protein: CASSKPWSSVNYEQYF. CDR3 DNA: TGTGCCAGCAGCAAACCGTGGTCTAGCGTAAACTACGAGCAGTACTTC.

A few counts support this clone. The genes are TRBV6-6 and TRBJ1-6; TRBD1 matches at 10 bases. The V and J ends lost 0 bases and 9 bases, in that order; junction bases with no gene match: 2. Germline values: CDR1 MNHNY, CDR2 SVGAGI (reference sequence). CDR3 length: 15 residues. The CDR3 sequence is CASSYSGQGSSPLHF. For the CDR3, the DNA is TGTGCCAGCAGTTACTCGGGACAGGGGTCTTCACCCCTCCACTTT.

The chain links TRBV4-3 to TRBJ2-2; D is uncertain. V was shortened by 0 bases and J by 4 bases, with 6 bases between the two germline ends. This CDR3 has 14 amino acids. Germline assignment: CDR1 LGHNA and CDR2 YSLEER. This chain's CDR3 is CASSQDQFTGELFF. The DNA of the CDR3 is TGCGCCAGCAGCCAAGATCAGTTCACCGGGGAGCTGTTTTTT.

CDR3 amino acids: CASSLLASGRKTDTQYF. In DNA, the CDR3 is TGCGCCAGCAGCTTGTTGGCTAGCGGGAGAAAAACAGATACGCAGTATTTT. The rearrangement uses TRBV5-1 and TRBJ2-3; 10 nucleotides match TRBD2. Unmatched junction bases numbered 8, after V lost 1 base and J lost 3 bases. The CDR3 sequence is 17 residues long. Germline assignment: CDR1 SGHRS and CDR2 YFSETQ.

The table lists this clone with a few counts. This chain uses TRBV6-5 with TRBJ1-4; TRBD1 might be the D (5 bases). Germline V gene sequence: CDR1 MNHEY, CDR2 SVGAGI. V lost 6 bases and J lost 7, with 9 bases in between. The CDR3 has 12 amino acids. This chain's CDR3 is CASRGLAEKLFF. Written as DNA, the CDR3 is TGTGCCAGCAGGGGGCTCGCTGAAAAACTGTTTTTT.

This clone was recorded once. V and J are TRBV6-5 and TRBJ2-7, with TRBD1 matching 10 bases. V shed 5 bases, J shed 3 bases, and the junction held 4 bases outside the gene matches. Germline CDR1 and CDR2: MNHEY and SVGAGI. The CDR3 has 14 amino acids. This CDR3 reads CASSRTGGDYEQYF. In nucleotides, the CDR3 is TGTGCCAGCAGTCGGACAGGGGGGGACTACGAGCAGTACTTC.

The chain combines TRBV6-6 with TRBJ1-2; tentative D call: TRBD1 (6 bases). Germline assignment: CDR1 MNHNY and CDR2 SVGAGI (reference sequence). This CDR3 has 14 residues. The germline V and J ends were trimmed by 6 bases and 1 base, with 12 bases remaining between them. The CDR3 protein is CASRSTGVNYGYTF. CDR3 in DNA: TGTGCCAGCAGATCGACAGGTGTTAACTATGGCTACACCTTC.

This chain connects TRBV5-1 to TRBJ2-1; 13 bases align to TRBD2. The J segment lost 5 bases and the V segment lost 5 bases, leaving 10 bases of the junction unmatched. CDR1 is SGHRS, CDR2 YFSETQ, per germline. The CDR3 covers 17 residues. The CDR3 spells CASRSSGLAGANNEQFF. CDR3 nucleotide sequence: TGCGCCAGCAGATCGTCCGGACTAGCGGGGGCGAACAATGAGCAGTTCTTC.

This chain links TRBV19 with TRBJ2-5; 7 bases are shared with TRBD2. CDR1 LNHDA and CDR2 SQIVND come from the germline V gene (reference sequence). The CDR3 has 13 amino acids. J was trimmed by 8 bases and V by 5 bases; bases with no gene match: 8. CDR3 loop: CASSLGRAGTQYF. The CDR3 nucleotides are TGTGCCAGTAGTCTAGGGCGAGCGGGAACCCAGTACTTC.

The gene calls are TRBV27 and TRBJ2-5, with 10 bases lining up with TRBD2. The V segment lost 2 bases and the J segment 3 bases; nucleotides outside the gene matches: 0. Germline-derived CDR1 and CDR2 are MNHEY and SMNVEV (reference sequence). There are 14 residues in the CDR3. CDR3 sequence: CASSLLAGEETQYF. In DNA, the CDR3 is TGTGCCAGCAGTTTACTAGCGGGAGAAGAGACCCAGTACTTC.

J is TRBJ2-5 and V is TRBV9; TRBD1 is a possible D gene (5 bases). This CDR3 contains 16 residues. V dropped 3 bases and J dropped 2 bases, with 17 bases sitting between them. CDR1 and CDR2 (germline): SGDLS, YYNGEE. The CDR3 loop reads CASSATRTLRQETQYF. The CDR3 DNA follows: TGTGCCAGCAGCGCTACACGGACATTAAGGCAAGAGACCCAGTACTTC.